The TCR beta chain under discussion was sequenced for a study of vaccination and CD4 T cells after COVID-19. Background on the study: Cellular stimulation was performed using overlapping spike peptides derived from SARS-CoV-2, HCoV-NL63, HCoV-OC43 and HCoV-229E.

The Oncomine TCR Beta short-read assay generated sequence data from the DNA of cultured CD4+ T cells. TCRdb re-called the PCR reads through MiXCR, storing one row per CDR3 protein. The sample yields roughly 20,000 distinct CDR3 sequences, roughly 31% seen once. A remark on this clonotype: Its antigen is not identified.

The treatment here: approximately nine-day PBMC culture with coronavirus spike peptide pools or control peptides (ViraFEST assay). Expanded clonotypes were found by TCR sequencing after peptide-pool stimulation (ViraFEST). Germline V gives CDR1 LNHDA, CDR2 SQIVND (reference sequence). Trimming removed 4 bases at V and 9 bases at J, with 13 bases between. The length of the CDR3 is 14 residues. The chain employs TRBV19 and TRBJ1-6; D is possibly TRBD1 (6 bases). This TCR was recovered from a human donor with COVID-19. The sample comprised cultured CD4+ T cells from blood. Written as DNA, the CDR3 is TGTGCCAGTAGTACTCAGGGGAGTGGTTCACCCCTCCACTTT. Protein product: CASSTQGSGSPLHF.